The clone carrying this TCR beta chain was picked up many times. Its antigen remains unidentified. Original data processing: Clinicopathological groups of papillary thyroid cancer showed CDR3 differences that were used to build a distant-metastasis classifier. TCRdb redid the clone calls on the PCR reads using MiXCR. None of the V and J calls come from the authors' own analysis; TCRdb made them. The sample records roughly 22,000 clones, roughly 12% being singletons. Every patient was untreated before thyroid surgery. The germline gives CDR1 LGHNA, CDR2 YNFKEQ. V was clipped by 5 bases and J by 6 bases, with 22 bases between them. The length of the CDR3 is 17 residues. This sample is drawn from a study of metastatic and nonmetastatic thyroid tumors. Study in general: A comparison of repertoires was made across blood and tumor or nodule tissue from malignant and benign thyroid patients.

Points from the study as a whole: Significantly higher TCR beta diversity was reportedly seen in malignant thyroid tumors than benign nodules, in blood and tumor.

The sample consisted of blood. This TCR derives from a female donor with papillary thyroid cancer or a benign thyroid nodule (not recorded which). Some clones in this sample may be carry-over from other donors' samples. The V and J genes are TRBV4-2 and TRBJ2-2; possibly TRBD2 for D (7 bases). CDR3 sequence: CASSGGLAGAGAGELFF. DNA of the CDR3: TGTGCCAGCAGCGGCGGATTGGCGGGGGCCGGGGCCGGGGAGCTGTTTTTT.